Each of the 11 T cell receptor beta chains below was sequenced from the same sample in a study of blood T cell repertoires in COVID-19. The table came from immunoSEQ multiplex PCR; TCRdb's copy has only in-frame clones and leaves some out. The sample carries roughly 150,000 clones, roughly nine tenths recorded once. Sequencing was done on a sample of peripheral blood. The receptors originated from an older woman with active COVID-19.

This chain links TRBV11-2 with TRBJ2-7, with 9 bases fitting TRBD2. The CDR3 sequence is 16 residues long. Germline trimming cut 5 bases from V and 2 bases from J; bases unmatched to any gene: 10. CDR1 is SGHAT, CDR2 FQNNGV, per germline. CDR3 in amino acids: CASSPSLAGPPYEQYF. The DNA of the CDR3 is TGTGCCAGCAGCCCATCCCTAGCGGGACCCCCCTACGAGCAGTACTTC.

The rearrangement links TRBV5-1 to TRBJ1-1; D may be TRBD1 (5 bases). V was trimmed by 1 base and J by 5 bases, leaving 9 bases between them. The germline V gene has CDR1 SGHRS and CDR2 YFSETQ. The CDR3 sequence is 13 residues long. The CDR3 nucleotides read TGCGCCAGCAGCTTGTTTTCAGGGACTGAAGCTTTCTTT. This codes for CASSLFSGTEAFF.

V is TRBV7-3 and J is TRBJ2-1, with 9 nucleotides matching TRBD1. The CDR3 has 17 residues. After removal of 3 bases from V and 6 bases from J, the junction contained 12 bases not matched to a gene. Germline CDR1 is SGHTA and CDR2 is FQGTGA. CDR3 sequence (DNA): TGTGCCAGCAGCTTTGGGACAGGGAGCCCGGCGGGCAATGAGCAGTTCTTC. Translating it yields CASSFGTGSPAGNEQFF.

The chain combines TRBV2 with TRBJ2-7; 9 bases align to TRBD2. Per germline, CDR1 SNHLY and CDR2 FYNNEI. The CDR3 totals 13 residues. Trimming cost V 8 bases and J 8 bases; bases outside gene matches: 10. Here the CDR3 reads CASSLAGRTQQYF. The CDR3 DNA is TGTGCCAGCTCCCTAGCGGGACGTACGCAGCAGTACTTC.

V gene TRBV19 combines with J gene TRBJ1-6; tentatively, D is TRBD1 (5 bases). The V and J ends lost 7 bases and 6 bases respectively, with 13 bases between them. The CDR3 covers 14 residues. Germline lookup yields CDR1 LNHDA and CDR2 SQIVND (reference sequence). CDR3 nucleotides: TGTGCCAGTAACACCGGGACTGCTAATTCACCCCTCCACTTT. This gives the protein CASNTGTANSPLHF.

The genes are TRBV3-1 (or the pseudogene TRBV3-2) and TRBJ2-7; TRBD1 is a possible D gene (6 bases). The length of the CDR3 is 19 residues. Germline V gene data show CDR1 as LGHDT and CDR2 as YNNKEL (reference sequence). V lost 0 bases, J lost 0 bases, and 21 bases lay in between. For the CDR3, the DNA is TGTGCCAGCAGCCAAGATGGAAGGGTAGTGAGACAGGACTCCTACGAGCAGTACTTC. This sequence encodes CASSQDGRVVRQDSYEQYF.

This clone showed up just a few times. The chain links TRBV3-1 (or the pseudogene TRBV3-2) to TRBJ1-3; D is unclear. V was trimmed by 8 bases and J by 4 bases, leaving 6 bases between them. CDR3 size: 11 residues. CDR1 and CDR2 (germline): LGHDT, YNNKEL (reference sequence). In DNA, the CDR3 is TGTGCCAGCCACCAGGGAAACACCATATATTTT. Amino acids: CASHQGNTIYF.

The CDR3 reads CASSLGLAKGETQYF. The CDR3 nucleotides read TGCGCCAGCAGCCTGGGACTAGCGAAGGGAGAGACCCAGTACTTC. The V gene is TRBV5-1, the J gene TRBJ2-5; 10 positions agree with TRBD2. CDR1 SGHRS and CDR2 YFSETQ come from the germline V gene. The junction had 7 bases not matched to a gene; V was cut back by 4 bases and J by 4 bases. CDR3 length: 15 residues.

The J gene is TRBJ2-7, the V gene TRBV7-2, with 13 bases identical to TRBD2. The CDR3 has 15 amino acids. Germline V CDR1 and CDR2: SGHTA, FQGNSA. Trimming took 5 bases from V and 4 from J; bases not matched to a gene: 5. The CDR3 region is CASSGRTSGSYEQYF. In nucleotides, the CDR3 is TGTGCCAGCAGCGGGAGGACTAGCGGGAGTTACGAGCAGTACTTC. Looking up the rest from reference TRBV7-2 and TRBJ2-7 gives the full variable domain: GAGVSQSPSNKVTEKGKDVELRCDPISGHTALYWYRQSLGQGLEFLIYFQGNSAPDKSGLPSDRFSAERTGGSVSTLTIQRTQQEDSAVYLCASSGRTSGSYEQYFGPGTRLTVT.

The CDR3, as DNA: TGCGCCAGCAGCTTGGGCCTTGGGGGCCGCGTGATTGGCTACACCTTC. Translated: CASSLGLGGRVIGYTF. The chain employs TRBV5-1 and TRBJ1-2, with D possibly matching TRBD1 (6 bases). Trimming left V 0 bases short and J 7 bases short, with 19 bases between. CDR1 is SGHRS, CDR2 YFSETQ, per germline. There are 16 residues in the CDR3.

This clone was recorded once. The J gene is TRBJ1-4, the V gene TRBV7-2; TRBD1 aligns across 7 bases. CDR1 is SGHTA, CDR2 FQGNSA, per germline. This CDR3 has 16 amino acids. After removal of 1 base from V and 6 bases from J, the junction contained 8 bases not matched to a gene. The CDR3 is CASSLEEGALDEKLFF. The CDR3, as DNA: TGTGCCAGCAGCTTAGAGGAGGGGGCGCTGGATGAAAAACTGTTTTTT.